Listed here is a single TCR beta chain. Its binding antigen is unknown. Base qualities are not at hand, and no much larger clone is one base apart. The sample belongs to a study of blood T cell repertoires in COVID-19 (dated by TCRdb to 2019 to 2021). A note on the overall study: Samples covering the acute and convalescent phases of COVID-19 were provided by collaborators in the United States, Italy and Spain. The dataset comprised deeply sampled blood TCRbeta repertoires from subjects exposed to, actively infected with, or recovered from COVID-19. A de-identified subject ID, COVID-19 status, age in years and sex were almost always included in the sample metadata. Samples were obtained from the ongoing ImmuneRACE study (first 160 participants) and from about 1,300 subjects provided by 6 global collaborators. The repertoires were released in a freely available public database intended as a resource for research on the immune response to SARS-CoV-2. The prospective study material was composed of cDNA or gDNA derived from T cells, B-cell-depleted T cells, or PBMCs. HLA class I and class II types, where available, came from metadata supplied by the sample provider rather than from assay-based typing. Summary of the overall study and its limitations: The amount of clinical and demographic metadata varied by source and participant and was provided uncurated.

The CDR3 measures 11 amino acids from cysteine to phenylalanine. CDR3 DNA only is kept here, 33 bases in frame from base 1. TCRbeta CDR3 regions were amplified from genomic DNA by means of the immunoSEQ Assay, a bias-controlled multiplex PCR. As for the original processing: Within the assay, amplification of reference gene primers was used to estimate how many nucleated cells each sample contained. To quantify the absolute abundance of each unique TCRbeta CDR3 rearrangement, sequence reads were collapsed and filtered. Productive Simpson clonality was computed per sample as the square root of Simpson's diversity index over productive rearrangements. Held by TCRdb, this immuneACCESS table contains in-frame sequences only and omits some clones. Under half of the omission traces to an unresolved V gene where checked; the cause of the rest is unknown. From that table come the V and J calls and clone size; the DNA was used to work out D and trimming. In this sample the table shows roughly 400,000 clones, more than 75% of which occur a single time. The top ten clones comprise about a tenth of the sample.

In the prospective study, participants were 18 to 89 years old, resided in about two dozen geographic areas of the United States, and were enrolled through a virtual design. Cohort assignment in the prospective study relied on participant-reported clinical history from a screening survey and a study questionnaire. Recovered participants in ImmuneRACE Cohort 3 were defined as having two consecutive negative NP/OP PCR tests, clearance from a healthcare professional, or resolution of symptoms. In the prospective study, mobile phlebotomists collected whole blood, serum and a nasopharyngeal or oropharyngeal swab from each participant. Prospective study participants could optionally give additional blood draws and questionnaires over an approximately two-month period. Prospective study blood samples were shipped either frozen or at room temperature before DNA extraction.

The rearrangement joined TRBV21-1 to TRBJ1-1; the table calls TRBD1, which could not be checked here. TRBV21-1 has pseudogene status. This receptor was taken from a woman between 50 and 59 years old who had recovered from COVID-19. The specimen sequenced was PBMCs or T cells enriched from blood (not recorded which). The DNA is as follows: TGTGCCAGGCGGACAGACACTGAAGCTTTCTTT. This yields the protein CARRTDTEAFF.